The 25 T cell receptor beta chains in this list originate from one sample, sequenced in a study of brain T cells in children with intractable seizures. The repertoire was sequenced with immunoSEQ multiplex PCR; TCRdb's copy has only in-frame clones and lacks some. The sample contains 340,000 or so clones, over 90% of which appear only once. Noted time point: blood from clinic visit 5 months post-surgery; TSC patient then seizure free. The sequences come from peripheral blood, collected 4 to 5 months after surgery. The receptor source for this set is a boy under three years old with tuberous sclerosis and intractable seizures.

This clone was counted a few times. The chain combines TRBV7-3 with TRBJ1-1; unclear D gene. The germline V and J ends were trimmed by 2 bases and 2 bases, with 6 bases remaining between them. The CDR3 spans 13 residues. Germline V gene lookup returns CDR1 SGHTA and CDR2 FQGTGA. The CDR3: CASSLRPNTEAFF. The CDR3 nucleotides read TGTGCCAGCAGCTTACGACCTAACACTGAAGCTTTCTTT. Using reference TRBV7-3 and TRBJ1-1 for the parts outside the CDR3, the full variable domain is GAGVSQTPSNKVTEKGKYVELRCDPISGHTALYWYRQSLGQGPEFLIYFQGTGAADDSGLPNDRFFAVRPEGSVSTLKIQRTERGDSAVYLCASSLRPNTEAFFGQGTRLTVV.

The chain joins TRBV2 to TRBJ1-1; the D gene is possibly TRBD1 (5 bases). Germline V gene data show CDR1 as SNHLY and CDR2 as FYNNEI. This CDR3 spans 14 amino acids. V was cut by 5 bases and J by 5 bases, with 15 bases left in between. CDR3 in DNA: TGTGCCAGCAGTACTGGGGGAAGAAGGACTGAAGCTTTCTTT. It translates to CASSTGGRRTEAFF.

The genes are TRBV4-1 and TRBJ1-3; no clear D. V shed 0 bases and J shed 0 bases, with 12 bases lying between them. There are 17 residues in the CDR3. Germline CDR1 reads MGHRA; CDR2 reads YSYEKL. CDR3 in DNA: TGCGCCAGCAGCCAAGACCCCGACTCATTCTCTGGAAACACCATATATTTT. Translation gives CASSQDPDSFSGNTIYF.

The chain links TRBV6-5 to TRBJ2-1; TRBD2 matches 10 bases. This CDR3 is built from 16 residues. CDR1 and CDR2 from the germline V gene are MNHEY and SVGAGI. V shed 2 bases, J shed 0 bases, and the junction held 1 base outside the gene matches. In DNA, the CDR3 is TGTGCCAGCAGTTACCTAGCGGGGGACTCCTACAATGAGCAGTTCTTC. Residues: CASSYLAGDSYNEQFF.

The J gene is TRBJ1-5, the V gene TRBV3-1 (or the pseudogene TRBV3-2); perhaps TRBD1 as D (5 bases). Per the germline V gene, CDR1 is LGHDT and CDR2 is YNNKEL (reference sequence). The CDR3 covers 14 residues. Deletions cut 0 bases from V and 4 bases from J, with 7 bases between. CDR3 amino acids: CASSQDEGNQPQHF. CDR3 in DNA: TGTGCCAGCAGCCAAGATGAGGGGAATCAGCCCCAGCATTTT.

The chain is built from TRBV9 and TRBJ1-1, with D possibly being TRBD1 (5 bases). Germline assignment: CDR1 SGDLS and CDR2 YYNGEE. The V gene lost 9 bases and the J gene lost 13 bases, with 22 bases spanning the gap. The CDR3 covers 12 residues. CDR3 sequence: CATTQPGLLVFF. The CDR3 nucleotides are TGTGCCACCACTCAACCGGGACTCTTAGTTTTCTTT.

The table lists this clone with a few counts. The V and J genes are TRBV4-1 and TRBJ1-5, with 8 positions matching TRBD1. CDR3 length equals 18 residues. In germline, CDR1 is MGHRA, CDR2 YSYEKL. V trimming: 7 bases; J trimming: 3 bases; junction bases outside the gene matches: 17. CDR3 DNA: TGCGCCAGCACCTTAACGACAGGGGTGGATTCCTCCAATCAGCCCCAGCATTTT. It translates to CASTLTTGVDSSNQPQHF.

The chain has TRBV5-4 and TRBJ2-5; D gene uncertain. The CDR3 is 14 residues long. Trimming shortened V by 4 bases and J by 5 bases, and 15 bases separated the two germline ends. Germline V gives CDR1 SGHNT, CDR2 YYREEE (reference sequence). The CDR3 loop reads CASSHLAGRETQYF. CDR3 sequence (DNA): TGTGCCAGCAGCCACCTGGCAGGCAGGGAGACCCAGTACTTC.

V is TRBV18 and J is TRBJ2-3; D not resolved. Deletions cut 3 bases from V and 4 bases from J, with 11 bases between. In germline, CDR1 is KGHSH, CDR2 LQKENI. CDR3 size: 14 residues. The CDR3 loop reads CASSPTAGADTQYF. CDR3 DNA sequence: TGTGCCAGCTCACCGACTGCCGGTGCAGATACGCAGTATTTT. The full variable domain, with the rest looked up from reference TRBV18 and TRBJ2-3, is NAGVMQNPRHLVRRRGQEARLRCSPMKGHSHVYWYRQLPEEGLKFMVYLQKENIIDESGMPKERFSAEFPKEGPSILRIQQVVRGDSAAYFCASSPTAGADTQYFGPGTRLTVL.

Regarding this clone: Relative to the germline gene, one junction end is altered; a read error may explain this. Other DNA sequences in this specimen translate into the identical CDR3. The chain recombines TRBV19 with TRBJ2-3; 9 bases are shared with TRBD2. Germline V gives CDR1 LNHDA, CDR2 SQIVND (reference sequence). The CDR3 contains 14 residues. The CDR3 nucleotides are TGTGCCAGTAGCATAGCGGGGGCGACAGATACGCAGTATTTT. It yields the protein CASSIAGATDTQYF.

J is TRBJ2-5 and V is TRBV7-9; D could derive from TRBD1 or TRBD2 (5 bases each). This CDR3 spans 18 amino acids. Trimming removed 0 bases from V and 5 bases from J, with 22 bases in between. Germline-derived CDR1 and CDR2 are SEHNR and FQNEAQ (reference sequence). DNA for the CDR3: TGTGCCAGCAGCTTAGCGAGTCGGGGACCCGAGATATTCGAGACCCAGTACTTC. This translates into CASSLASRGPEIFETQYF.

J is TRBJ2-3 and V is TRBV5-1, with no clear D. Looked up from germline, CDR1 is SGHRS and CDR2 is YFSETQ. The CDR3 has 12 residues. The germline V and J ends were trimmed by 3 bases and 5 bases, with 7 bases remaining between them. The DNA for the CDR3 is TGCGCCAGCAGCTCGGGTCTAGATACGCAGTATTTT. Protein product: CASSSGLDTQYF. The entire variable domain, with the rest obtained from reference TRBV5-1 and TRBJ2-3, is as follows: KAGVTQTPRYLIKTRGQQVTLSCSPISGHRSVSWYQQTPGQGLQFLFEYFSETQRNKGNFPGRFSGRQFSNSRSEMNVSTLELGDSALYLCASSSGLDTQYFGPGTRLTVL.

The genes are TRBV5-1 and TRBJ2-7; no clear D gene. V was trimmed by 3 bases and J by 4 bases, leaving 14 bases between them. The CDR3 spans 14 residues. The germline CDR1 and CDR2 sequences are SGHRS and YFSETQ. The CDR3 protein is CASSSSGVLYEQYF. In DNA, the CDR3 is TGCGCCAGCAGCTCCTCTGGGGTTTTGTACGAGCAGTACTTC.

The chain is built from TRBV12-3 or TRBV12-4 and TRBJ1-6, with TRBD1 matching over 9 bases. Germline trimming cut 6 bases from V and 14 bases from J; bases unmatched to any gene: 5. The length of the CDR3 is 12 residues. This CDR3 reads CASRDRGRALHF. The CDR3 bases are TGTGCCAGCAGGGACAGGGGTAGGGCCCTCCACTTT.

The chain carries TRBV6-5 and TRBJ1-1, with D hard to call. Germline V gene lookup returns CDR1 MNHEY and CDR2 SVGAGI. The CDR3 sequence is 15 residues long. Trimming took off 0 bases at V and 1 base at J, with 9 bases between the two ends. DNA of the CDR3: TGTGCCAGCAGTTACTCGTTACACCCGAACACTGAAGCTTTCTTT. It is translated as CASSYSLHPNTEAFF.

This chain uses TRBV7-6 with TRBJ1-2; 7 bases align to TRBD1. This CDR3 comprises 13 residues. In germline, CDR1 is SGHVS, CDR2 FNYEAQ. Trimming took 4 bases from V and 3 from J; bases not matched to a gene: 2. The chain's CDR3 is CASSSTGHYGYTF. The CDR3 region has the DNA TGTGCCAGCAGCTCGACAGGGCACTATGGCTACACCTTC.

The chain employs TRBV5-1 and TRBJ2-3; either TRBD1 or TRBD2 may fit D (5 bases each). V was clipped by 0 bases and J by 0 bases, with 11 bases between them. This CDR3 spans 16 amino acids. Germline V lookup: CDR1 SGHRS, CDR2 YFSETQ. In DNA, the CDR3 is TGCGCCAGCAGCTTGGGGGGACGGCGGAGCACAGATACGCAGTATTTT. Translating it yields CASSLGGRRSTDTQYF.

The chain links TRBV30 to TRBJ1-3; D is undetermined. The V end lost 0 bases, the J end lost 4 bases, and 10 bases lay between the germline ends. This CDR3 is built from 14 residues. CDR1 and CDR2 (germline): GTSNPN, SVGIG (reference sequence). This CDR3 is CAWSVKEAGNTIYF. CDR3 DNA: TGTGCCTGGAGTGTAAAGGAAGCCGGAAACACCATATATTTT.

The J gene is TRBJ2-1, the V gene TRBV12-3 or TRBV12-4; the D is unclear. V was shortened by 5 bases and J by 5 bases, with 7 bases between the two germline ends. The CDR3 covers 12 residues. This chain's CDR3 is CASSPRDNEQFF. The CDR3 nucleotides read TGTGCCAGCAGTCCCCGGGACAATGAGCAGTTCTTC.

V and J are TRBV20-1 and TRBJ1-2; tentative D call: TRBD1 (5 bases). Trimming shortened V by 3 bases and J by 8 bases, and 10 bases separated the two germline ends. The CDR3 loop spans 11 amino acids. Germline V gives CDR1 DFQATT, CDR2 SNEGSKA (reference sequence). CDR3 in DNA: TGCAGTGCTAGTGGGGGGAGAGGCTACACCTTC. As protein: CSASGGRGYTF.

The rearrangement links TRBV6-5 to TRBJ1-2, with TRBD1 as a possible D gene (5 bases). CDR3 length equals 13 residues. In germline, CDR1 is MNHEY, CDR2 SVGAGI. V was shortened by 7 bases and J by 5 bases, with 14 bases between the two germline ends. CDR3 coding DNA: TGTGCCAGCAACATAGACAGCGGATATGGCTACACCTTC. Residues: CASNIDSGYGYTF.

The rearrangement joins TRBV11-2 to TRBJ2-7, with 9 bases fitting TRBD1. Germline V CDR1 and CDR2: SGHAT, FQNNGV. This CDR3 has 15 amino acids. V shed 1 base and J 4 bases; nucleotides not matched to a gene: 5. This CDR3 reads CASSLGQGVGYEQYF. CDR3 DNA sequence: TGTGCCAGCAGCTTAGGACAGGGGGTCGGGTACGAGCAGTACTTC.

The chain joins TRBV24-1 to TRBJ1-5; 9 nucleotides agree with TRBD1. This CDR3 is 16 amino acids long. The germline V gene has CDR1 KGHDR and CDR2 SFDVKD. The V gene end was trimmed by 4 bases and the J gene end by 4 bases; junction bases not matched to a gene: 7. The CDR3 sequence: CATSEGGQGHNQPQHF. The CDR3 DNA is TGTGCCACCAGTGAGGGCGGACAGGGGCATAATCAGCCCCAGCATTTT.

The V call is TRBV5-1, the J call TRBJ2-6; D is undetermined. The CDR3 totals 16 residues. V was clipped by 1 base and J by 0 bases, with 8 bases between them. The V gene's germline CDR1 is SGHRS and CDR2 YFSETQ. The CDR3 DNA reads TGCGCCAGCAGCTTGTCGAGACACTCTGGGGCCAACGTCCTGACTTTC. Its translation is CASSLSRHSGANVLTF.

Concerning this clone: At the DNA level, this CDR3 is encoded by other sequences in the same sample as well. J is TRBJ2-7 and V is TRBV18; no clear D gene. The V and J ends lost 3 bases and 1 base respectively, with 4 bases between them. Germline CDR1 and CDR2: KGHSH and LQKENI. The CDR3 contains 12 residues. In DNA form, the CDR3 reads TGTGCCAGCTCACCGCCATCCTACGAGCAGTACTTC. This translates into CASSPPSYEQYF.